The T cell receptor beta chain under discussion was sequenced for a study of regulatory T cells in long-lasting Graves disease. The time point: newly diagnosed GD, antithyroid drugs for less than 3 months. Construction of the TCR library relied on RNA isolated from PBMCs. HTBI primers from iRepertoire and Arm-PCR of CDR3 regions yielded the TCR beta libraries. TCRdb ran MiXCR on the multiplex PCR reads and lists one entry per CDR3 protein. This sample has more than 400,000 distinct CDR3 sequences, with 16% found just once. CDR3 length: 14 residues. The germline V gene has CDR1 MNHEY and CDR2 SMNVEV (reference sequence). The J segment lost 4 bases and the V segment lost 8 bases, leaving 4 bases of the junction unmatched. The same sample was also used in a study of T cells in Graves' hyperthyroidism and ophthalmopathy.

This chain joins TRBV27 and TRBJ2-3; the match to TRBD2 covers 12 bases. The material was peripheral blood mononuclear cells (PBMCs), obtained at new diagnosis, from a patient treated with antithyroid drugs. The TCR originated in a man aged 35-49 years with Graves disease. CDR3 nucleotides: TGTGCCAGCGCTAGCGGGAGGGCCTCAGATACGCAGTATTTT. It specifies CASASGRASDTQYF.